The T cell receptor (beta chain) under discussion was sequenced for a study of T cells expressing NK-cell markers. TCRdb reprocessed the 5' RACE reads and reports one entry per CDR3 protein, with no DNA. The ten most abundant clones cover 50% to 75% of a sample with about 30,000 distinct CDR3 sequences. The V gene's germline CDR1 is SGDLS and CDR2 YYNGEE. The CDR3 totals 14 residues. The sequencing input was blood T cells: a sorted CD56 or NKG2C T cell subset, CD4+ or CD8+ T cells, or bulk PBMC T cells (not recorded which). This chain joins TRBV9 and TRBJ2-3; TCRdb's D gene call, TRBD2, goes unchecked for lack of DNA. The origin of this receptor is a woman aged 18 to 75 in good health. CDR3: CASSVGGTAATQYF.